One T cell receptor (beta chain) is described in this entry. This clonotype was counted between two and nine times. Its antigen remains unidentified. Per-base quality was not reported, and no clone a single base away is much larger than it. Including the terminal cysteine and phenylalanine, the CDR3 comprises 11 residues. The DNA shown is the 33-base CDR3, in frame from base 1. Via the germline V gene, CDR1 is SGHTA and CDR2 FQGNSA. At the junction V is shortened by 5 bases and J by 6 bases, with 5 bases in between. The data belong to a study of regulatory T cells in long-lasting Graves disease (dated by TCRdb to the early 2020s). As for the study more broadly: Persistent Graves' disease was defined as persistently positive TSH receptor autoantibodies together with antithyroid drug treatment for over 5 years. TCR sequencing covered approximately 13 persistent and 20 or so newly diagnosed Graves' disease patients, around 33 samples in total. This study used TCR sequencing and RNA sequencing of peripheral blood to compare persistent Graves' disease patients against newly diagnosed Graves' disease patients. On average, persistent Graves' disease patients in the clinical cohort had been on antithyroid drugs for about 9.7 years. The study was registered as a clinical trial and conducted in China.

Study-wide findings and limitations: Because the primary lesion, thyroid tissue, could not be accessed, the study looked at peripheral blood alone. Persistent disease showed preferential use of TRBV28, TRBJ1-2 and TRBJ2-5, whereas newly diagnosed disease favored TRBV20-1 and TRBJ2-1. Sequencing and analysis were limited to the TCR beta chain. A larger number of public clonotypes was shared among persistent patients (under 3,000) than among newly diagnosed patients (approximately 1,000). The authors acknowledged the small sample size as a limitation that may reduce accuracy. Compared with newly diagnosed patients, persistent Graves' disease patients had lower TCR Shannon entropy and fewer highly expanded clones, which suggests clonal expansion.

Libraries were made using multiplex PCR. The sequencing machine was an Illumina HiSeq 4000. CDR3 regions were amplified by Arm-PCR with iRepertoire HTBI primers to construct TCR beta libraries. Before sequencing, the PCR products underwent gel purification. The paper's processing steps were these. Gene usage analysis of CDR3 amino acid clonotypes relied on the 62 TRBV and 14 TRBJ segments identified across samples. COPE and FqMerger were used to merge filtered high-quality paired reads into contigs. BLAST was used to align contigs to the IMGT TRBV, TRBD and TRBJ reference genes, and CDR3 was defined following IMGT. Highly expanded clones were defined as clonotypes with a frequency above 0.1%. Shannon entropy served as the measure of repertoire diversity, while the Gini coefficient captured V-J evenness. A clonotype found in more than one individual was treated as public. Clones were called with MiXCR by TCRdb after fastp trimmed the public reads at Q25, and only in-frame beta chains were retained. All rows with the same CDR3 protein become a single entry with the most common DNA and genes. These V and J calls are TCRdb output, not the study's own analysis. This sample gives some 430,000 distinct CDR3 sequences in total; roughly 21% of them show up just once. The ten largest clones capture roughly 7.1% of the sample.

What the time point label conveys for this sample: persistent/refractory GD, antithyroid drugs over 5 years with positive TRAb. RNA was extracted from PBMCs in TRIzol for both TCR sequencing and RNA sequencing. The diagnosis of Graves' disease followed American Thyroid Association guidelines. Patients were recruited from an endocrinology department in Xi'an, China. Each patient gave about 8.1 milliliters of peripheral blood, collected in an EDTA anticoagulant tube. PBMCs were isolated by Ficoll Paque Plus density gradient separation without further T cell sorting. An Agilent 2100 Bioanalyzer and agarose gel were used to check RNA quality, and a NanoDrop 2000 was used to measure RNA concentration.

The receptor was derived from a female donor with Graves disease. The chain uses TRBV7-2 and TRBJ2-1; no D segment can be confidently identified. Sequences were derived from peripheral blood mononuclear cells (PBMCs), sampled when the disease was refractory, from a patient treated with antithyroid drugs. The CDR3 in this case is CASSTLNEQFF. In nucleotides, the sequence is TGTGCCAGCAGCACTCTCAATGAGCAGTTCTTC.